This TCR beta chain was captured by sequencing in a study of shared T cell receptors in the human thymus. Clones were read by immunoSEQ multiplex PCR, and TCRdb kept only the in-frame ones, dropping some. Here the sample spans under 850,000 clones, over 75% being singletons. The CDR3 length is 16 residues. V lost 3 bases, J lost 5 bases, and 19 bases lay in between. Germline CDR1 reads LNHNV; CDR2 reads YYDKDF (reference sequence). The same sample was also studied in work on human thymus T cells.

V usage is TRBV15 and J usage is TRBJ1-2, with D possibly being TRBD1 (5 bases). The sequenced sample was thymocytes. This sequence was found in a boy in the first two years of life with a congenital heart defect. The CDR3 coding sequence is TGTGCCACCAGCAGGCCCGGCGTCGGAGGGGAATATGGCTACACCTTC. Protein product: CATSRPGVGGEYGYTF.